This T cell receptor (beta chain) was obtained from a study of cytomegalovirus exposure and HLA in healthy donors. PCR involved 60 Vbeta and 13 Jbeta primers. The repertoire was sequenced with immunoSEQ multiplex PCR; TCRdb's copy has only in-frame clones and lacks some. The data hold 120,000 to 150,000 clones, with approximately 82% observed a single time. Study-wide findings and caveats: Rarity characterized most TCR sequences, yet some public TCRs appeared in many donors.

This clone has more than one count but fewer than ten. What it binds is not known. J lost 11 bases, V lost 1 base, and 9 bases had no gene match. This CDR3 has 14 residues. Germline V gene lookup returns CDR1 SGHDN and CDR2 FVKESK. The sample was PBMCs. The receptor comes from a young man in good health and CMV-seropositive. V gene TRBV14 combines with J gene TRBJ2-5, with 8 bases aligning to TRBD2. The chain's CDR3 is CASSQAGGPFQQYF. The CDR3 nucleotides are TGTGCCAGCAGCCAAGCGGGAGGGCCGTTCCAGCAGTACTTC.